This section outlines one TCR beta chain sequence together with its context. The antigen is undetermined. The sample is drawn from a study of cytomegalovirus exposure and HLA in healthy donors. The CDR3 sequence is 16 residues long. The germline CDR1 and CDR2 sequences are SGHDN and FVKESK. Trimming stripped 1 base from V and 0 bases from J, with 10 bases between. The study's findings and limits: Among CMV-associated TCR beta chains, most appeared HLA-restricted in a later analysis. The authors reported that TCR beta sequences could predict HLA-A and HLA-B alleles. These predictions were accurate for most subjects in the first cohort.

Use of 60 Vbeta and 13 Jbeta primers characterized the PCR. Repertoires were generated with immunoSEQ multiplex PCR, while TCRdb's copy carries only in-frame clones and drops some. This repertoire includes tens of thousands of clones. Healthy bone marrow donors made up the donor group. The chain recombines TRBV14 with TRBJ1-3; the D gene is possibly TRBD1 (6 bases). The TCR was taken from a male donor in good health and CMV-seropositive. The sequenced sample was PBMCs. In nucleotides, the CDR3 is TGTGCCAGCAGCCAAGTGGGGGCGAGCTCTGGAAACACCATATATTTT. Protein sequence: CASSQVGASSGNTIYF.